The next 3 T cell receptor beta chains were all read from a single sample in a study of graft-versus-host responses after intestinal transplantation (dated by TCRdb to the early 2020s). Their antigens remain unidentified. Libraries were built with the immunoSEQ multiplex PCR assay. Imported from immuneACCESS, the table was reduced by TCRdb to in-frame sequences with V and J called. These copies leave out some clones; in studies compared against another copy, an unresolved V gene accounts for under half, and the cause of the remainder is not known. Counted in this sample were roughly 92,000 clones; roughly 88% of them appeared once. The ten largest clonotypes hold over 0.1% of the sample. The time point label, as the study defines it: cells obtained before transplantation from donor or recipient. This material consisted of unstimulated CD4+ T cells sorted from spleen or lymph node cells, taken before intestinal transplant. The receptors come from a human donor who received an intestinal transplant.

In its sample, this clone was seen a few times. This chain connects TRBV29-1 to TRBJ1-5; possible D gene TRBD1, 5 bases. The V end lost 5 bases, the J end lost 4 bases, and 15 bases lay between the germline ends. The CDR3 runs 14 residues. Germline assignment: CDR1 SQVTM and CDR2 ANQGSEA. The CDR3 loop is CSVRGGGTNQPQHF. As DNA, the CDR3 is TGCAGCGTTCGGGGTGGGGGGACGAATCAGCCCCAGCATTTT.

The CDR3 sequence: CASSMHQRGAYEQYF. Here the CDR3 DNA reads TGTGCCAGTAGTATGCATCAGCGGGGGGCCTACGAGCAGTACTTC. This chain connects TRBV19 to TRBJ2-7, with 9 bases aligning to TRBD2. The CDR3 totals 15 residues. Germline-derived CDR1 and CDR2 are LNHDA and SQIVND (reference sequence). The junction had 5 bases not matched to a gene; V was cut back by 3 bases and J by 2 bases.

The CDR3 is CASSLTSTGWVYGYTF. The DNA of the CDR3 is TGTGCCAGCAGCTTAACTTCGACAGGGTGGGTCTATGGCTACACCTTC. This rearrangement joins TRBV7-2 to TRBJ1-2; 7 positions agree with TRBD1. The germline CDR1 and CDR2 sequences are SGHTA and FQGNSA. The J segment lost 4 bases and the V segment lost 2 bases, leaving 10 bases of the junction unmatched. This CDR3 region has 16 residues. The entire variable domain, with the rest obtained from reference TRBV7-2 and TRBJ1-2, is as follows: GAGVSQSPSNKVTEKGKDVELRCDPISGHTALYWYRQSLGQGLEFLIYFQGNSAPDKSGLPSDRFSAERTGGSVSTLTIQRTQQEDSAVYLCASSLTSTGWVYGYTFGSGTRLTVV.